A single sample is the source of the 28 T cell receptor beta chains below, sequenced in a study of cytomegalovirus exposure and HLA in healthy donors. Profiled with immunoSEQ multiplex PCR; TCRdb holds only in-frame clones, not every one. This sample carries nearly 110,000 clones, about 88% of them seen once, and the ten largest clones take more than 1.5%. The sample was PBMCs. The receptors were gathered from a woman aged 18-30 years in good health and CMV-seropositive.

The V and J genes are TRBV11-2 and TRBJ2-3; possibly TRBD2 for D (5 bases). Per germline, CDR1 SGHAT and CDR2 FQNNGV. This CDR3 spans 15 amino acids. The ends were cut back, 5 bases at V and 4 bases at J, with 16 bases in the middle. In DNA, the CDR3 is TGTGCCAGCAGCGCCGTCCTAGCTGTCGCAGATACGCAGTATTTT. Protein: CASSAVLAVADTQYF.

The CDR3 region has the DNA TGCAGCGTTGCTGAACAGGGTGAGGAGACCCAGTACTTC. Its protein is CSVAEQGEETQYF. This chain uses TRBV29-1 with TRBJ2-5; D perhaps matches TRBD1 (6 bases). Trimming left V 4 bases short and J 5 bases short, with 14 bases between. Germline loops: CDR1 SQVTM, CDR2 ANQGSEA. The CDR3 consists of 13 residues.

The genes are TRBV7-2 and TRBJ2-6, with D possibly being TRBD2 (5 bases). CDR1 and CDR2 (germline): SGHTA, FQGNSA. This CDR3 is 16 amino acids long. Trimming pared 1 base from V and 0 bases from J, leaving 7 bases between. CDR3 in DNA: TGTGCCAGCAGCTTAGGGAGCGGCTCTGGGGCCAACGTCCTGACTTTC. This codes for CASSLGSGSGANVLTF.

The chain has TRBV7-6 and TRBJ1-6; perhaps TRBD1 as D (6 bases). Trimming removed 1 base from V and 13 bases from J, with 14 bases in between. The germline V gene encodes CDR1 SGHVS and CDR2 FNYEAQ. The CDR3 consists of 14 residues. CDR3 sequence reads: CASSLDEGGTPLHF. In nucleotides, the CDR3 is TGTGCCAGCAGCTTAGACGAGGGGGGGACTCCCCTCCACTTT.

This clone has a handful of counts. The rearrangement links TRBV10-3 to TRBJ1-6; TRBD1 aligns across 10 bases. V was pared by 6 bases and J by 8 bases, with 10 bases of the junction left unmatched. The germline V gene has CDR1 ENHRY and CDR2 SYGVKD. This CDR3 region has 16 residues. The chain's CDR3 is CAIRPRRTGGDSPLHF. CDR3 nucleotide sequence: TGTGCCATCAGGCCTCGCCGGACAGGGGGTGATTCACCCCTCCACTTT.

This chain links TRBV29-1 with TRBJ2-7; 8 bases are a match to TRBD1. CDR1 is SQVTM, CDR2 ANQGSEA, per germline. Trimming at V came to 6 bases and at J to 3 bases, leaving 4 bases not matched to a gene. This CDR3 contains 12 residues. The CDR3 DNA sequence: TGCAGCGTCCTGACAGGGGTCTACGAGCAGTACTTC. Protein: CSVLTGVYEQYF.

J is TRBJ2-1 and V is TRBV4-1; TRBD1 matches at 9 bases. Losses at the gene ends were 3 bases for V and 4 bases for J; bases not matched to a gene: 7. CDR3 length: 16 amino acids. Germline assignment: CDR1 MGHRA and CDR2 YSYEKL. CDR3 amino acids: CASSQSGTGSYNEQFF. The CDR3 nucleotides read TGCGCCAGCAGCCAGTCCGGGACAGGGAGTTACAATGAGCAGTTCTTC.

The CDR3 protein is CASSYTGQNQPQHF. The CDR3 coding sequence is TGTGCCAGCAGCTACACAGGGCAGAATCAGCCCCAGCATTTT. This sequence joins TRBV27 and TRBJ1-5; possible D gene TRBD1, 6 bases. Germline lookup yields CDR1 MNHEY and CDR2 SMNVEV (reference sequence). V lost 6 bases and J 4 bases, leaving 13 bases between the germline ends. This CDR3 comprises 14 residues.

The chain recombines TRBV5-1 with TRBJ1-1, with D possibly TRBD1 on 5 matching bases. From germline, CDR1 is SGHRS and CDR2 YFSETQ. The length of the CDR3 is 12 residues. Trimming shortened V by 4 bases and J by 10 bases, and 14 bases separated the two germline ends. CDR3 nucleotides: TGCGCCAGCAGCCCGGATGGGGCTCCAGCTTTCTTT. This sequence encodes CASSPDGAPAFF. The whole variable domain, filled in from reference TRBV5-1 and TRBJ1-1, reads KAGVTQTPRYLIKTRGQQVTLSCSPISGHRSVSWYQQTPGQGLQFLFEYFSETQRNKGNFPGRFSGRQFSNSRSEMNVSTLELGDSALYLCASSPDGAPAFFGQGTRLTVV.

The chain uses TRBV2 and TRBJ2-7; tentatively, D is TRBD1 (6 bases). V lost 7 bases and J 2 bases, leaving 18 bases between the germline ends. Germline assignment: CDR1 SNHLY and CDR2 FYNNEI. This CDR3 spans 15 amino acids. The CDR3 coding sequence is TGTGCCAGCACCGTCGCCGGGTGGACAGCCTACGAGCAGTACTTC. It codes for CASTVAGWTAYEQYF.

V is TRBV27 and J is TRBJ2-2, with 11 bases matching TRBD2. CDR3 size: 14 residues. V shed 5 bases, J shed 4 bases, and the junction held 0 bases outside the gene matches. CDR1 and CDR2 from the germline V gene are MNHEY and SMNVEV (reference sequence). The CDR3 nucleotides read TGTGCCAGCAGTCTAGCGGGGGGCACCGGGGAGCTGTTTTTT. Its translation: CASSLAGGTGELFF.

The chain recombines TRBV7-9 with TRBJ2-1; maybe TRBD2 (6 bases). CDR1 and CDR2 from the germline V gene are SEHNR and FQNEAQ (reference sequence). The CDR3 sequence is 16 residues long. The V gene lost 2 bases and the J gene lost 2 bases, with 13 bases spanning the gap. The CDR3: CASSLTAGTPYNEQFF. CDR3 nucleotides: TGTGCCAGCAGCTTAACGGCGGGGACTCCCTACAATGAGCAGTTCTTC.

The chain combines TRBV4-3 with TRBJ2-2; D ambiguous. In germline, CDR1 is LGHNA, CDR2 YSLEER. The CDR3 consists of 15 residues. Trimming pared 1 base from V and 2 bases from J, leaving 8 bases between. CDR3 in amino acids: CASSQVLTNTGELFF. Here the CDR3 DNA reads TGCGCCAGCAGCCAAGTCCTCACAAACACCGGGGAGCTGTTTTTT.

In its sample, this clone was seen once. The V and J genes are TRBV9 and TRBJ2-7; 9 bases align to TRBD1. V trimming: 0 bases; J trimming: 0 bases; junction bases outside the gene matches: 1. Germline CDR1 SGDLS, CDR2 YYNGEE. The CDR3 has 15 amino acids. This CDR3 reads CASSVGDRVSYEQYF. The CDR3, as DNA: TGTGCCAGCAGCGTAGGGGACAGGGTCTCCTACGAGCAGTACTTC.

This clone has just one count. The chain joins TRBV4-1 to TRBJ1-2; TRBD1 matches at 9 bases. Germline loops: CDR1 MGHRA, CDR2 YSYEKL. J lost 8 bases, V lost 4 bases, and 17 bases had no gene match. This CDR3 comprises 17 residues. Here the CDR3 reads CASSLIPEVDRGGGYTF. As DNA, the CDR3 is TGCGCCAGCAGCCTCATTCCGGAGGTGGACAGGGGTGGCGGCTACACCTTC.

V usage is TRBV25-1 and J usage is TRBJ1-2; weak D call: TRBD1 (5 bases). V was shortened by 4 bases and J by 6 bases, with 12 bases between the two germline ends. CDR3 length equals 13 residues. Germline-derived CDR1 and CDR2 are MGHDK and SYGVNS. CDR3 sequence: CASSVGGINGYTF. CDR3 DNA: TGTGCCAGCAGTGTCGGGGGAATAAATGGCTACACCTTC.

The chain carries TRBV7-2 and TRBJ2-1, with 7 bases matching TRBD2. The germline V gene has CDR1 SGHTA and CDR2 FQGNSA. V lost 5 bases and J lost 6; bases outside the gene matches: 10. This CDR3 comprises 15 residues. CDR3 bases: TGTGCCAGCAGCGCCGGAGGAGCGGGGCCCAATGAGCAGTTCTTC. The encoded protein is CASSAGGAGPNEQFF.

The V call is TRBV10-3, the J call TRBJ2-6; 8 nucleotides agree with TRBD1. With 10 bases clipped from V and 6 bases from J, the junction kept 11 bases outside the gene matches. CDR3 length: 15 amino acids. Germline loops: CDR1 ENHRY, CDR2 SYGVKD. The CDR3 coding sequence is TGTGCCACCGGACAGGGACATCTTCAGGCCAACGTCCTGACTTTC. This codes for CATGQGHLQANVLTF.

V and J are TRBV12-5 and TRBJ2-3; TRBD2 matches 8 bases. The germline gives CDR1 LGHNT, CDR2 FRNRAP. The CDR3 runs 15 residues. The ends lost 5 bases at V and 6 bases at J; junction bases unmatched: 10. CDR3 DNA sequence: TGTGCTAGTGGTCTCGGGACTAGTAGTCTGGATACGCAGTATTTT. Its translation: CASGLGTSSLDTQYF. The entire variable domain, with the rest obtained from reference TRBV12-5 and TRBJ2-3, is as follows: DARVTQTPRHKVTEMGQEVTMRCQPILGHNTVFWYRQTMMQGLELLAYFRNRAPLDDSGMPKDRFSAEMPDATLATLKIQPSEPRDSAVYFCASGLGTSSLDTQYFGPGTRLTVL.

DNA for the CDR3: TGTGCCAGCAGTATAGACAGGGGGAGACCTGGGGGGCAGCCCCAGCATTTT. This translates into CASSIDRGRPGGQPQHF. V usage is TRBV28 and J usage is TRBJ1-5; 9 nucleotides align to TRBD1. Germline CDR1 is MDHEN and CDR2 is SYDVKM. V gave up 5 bases and J gave up 7 bases; unmatched junction bases: 15. The CDR3 is 17 residues long. Variable domain in full (rest from reference TRBV28 and TRBJ1-5): DVKVTQSSRYLVKRTGEKVFLECVQDMDHENMFWYRQDPGLGLRLIYFSYDVKMKEKGDIPEGYSVSREKKERFSLILESASTNQTSMYLCASSIDRGRPGGQPQHFGDGTRLSIL.

The V and J genes are TRBV11-1 and TRBJ2-2, with a tentative D call TRBD2 (6 bases). Trimming shortened V by 6 bases and J by 6 bases, and 11 bases separated the two germline ends. This CDR3 comprises 13 residues. CDR1 is SGHAT, CDR2 FQDESV, per germline (reference sequence). The CDR3: CASRSGLPGELFF. CDR3 nucleotides: TGTGCCAGCAGGTCGGGACTTCCCGGGGAGCTGTTTTTT.

This clone has more than one count but fewer than ten. The chain carries TRBV27 and TRBJ2-6; possibly TRBD2 for D (7 bases). The germline V gene encodes CDR1 MNHEY and CDR2 SMNVEV (reference sequence). Trimming took off 7 bases at V and 0 bases at J, with 13 bases between the two ends. CDR3 length: 16 amino acids. In nucleotides, the CDR3 is TGTGCCAGCACCCGGGGGGCCATCTCTGGGGCCAACGTCCTGACTTTC. Protein product: CASTRGAISGANVLTF.

The rearrangement joins TRBV7-8 to TRBJ2-7; 9 nucleotides match TRBD1. V trimming: 2 bases; J trimming: 5 bases; junction bases outside the gene matches: 19. This CDR3 region has 19 residues. Germline CDR1 and CDR2: SGHVS and FQNEAQ. The CDR3 DNA reads TGTGCCAGCAGCTTAACAACCACCGACAGGGGGAGGAGGATGGACGAGCAGTACTTC. This translates into CASSLTTTDRGRRMDEQYF.

This chain connects TRBV29-1 to TRBJ2-7; the D gene is possibly TRBD2 (6 bases). The germline V gene encodes CDR1 SQVTM and CDR2 ANQGSEA. V was shortened by 4 bases and J by 3 bases, with 13 bases between the two germline ends. The CDR3 runs to 13 residues. CDR3 nucleotide sequence: TGCAGCGTTGTGCCGCGGGGAGGCTACGAGCAGTACTTC. Protein: CSVVPRGGYEQYF.

V gene TRBV19 combines with J gene TRBJ2-2; TRBD2 aligns across 8 bases. The junction had 8 bases not matched to a gene; V was cut back by 5 bases and J by 0 bases. The V gene's germline CDR1 is LNHDA and CDR2 SQIVND (reference sequence). This CDR3 contains 17 residues. CDR3 nucleotide sequence: TGTGCCAGTAGTTCCCCAGCGGGGGCCTCGAACACCGGGGAGCTGTTTTTT. Protein sequence: CASSSPAGASNTGELFF.

This clone was recorded only once. This chain links TRBV21-1 with TRBJ2-7; the table names TRBD1, a call not compared with the DNA. TRBV21-1 is listed as a pseudogene. The CDR3 has 15 amino acids. CDR3: CASSTRGPSAYEQYV. The CDR3 region has the DNA TGTGCCAGCAGCACCAGGGGGCCTAGCGCCTACGAGCAGTACGTC.

The chain has TRBV11-2 and TRBJ1-2, with 7 bases that match TRBD1. J gave up 4 bases and V 4 bases, and 3 bases lay outside the gene matches. CDR1 is SGHAT, CDR2 FQNNGV, per germline. The CDR3 totals 13 residues. CDR3 DNA sequence: TGTGCCAGCAGCTCCACAGGGGTCTATGGCTACACCTTC. It translates to CASSSTGVYGYTF. Filled out from reference TRBV11-2 and TRBJ1-2, the complete variable domain reads EAGVAQSPRYKIIEKRQSVAFWCNPISGHATLYWYQQILGQGPKLLIQFQNNGVVDDSQLPKDRFSAERLKGVDSTLKIQPAKLEDSAVYLCASSSTGVYGYTFGSGTRLTVV.

The chain links TRBV13 to TRBJ2-7, with TRBD1 as a possible D gene (6 bases). Germline CDR1 is PRHDT and CDR2 is FYEKMQ (reference sequence). The CDR3 runs to 13 residues. V was cut by 3 bases and J by 1 base, with 7 bases left in between. CDR3 sequence: CASSFTGSYEQYF. In DNA form, the CDR3 reads TGTGCCAGCAGCTTCACAGGGTCCTACGAGCAGTACTTC.